This T cell receptor beta chain was documented in a study of regulatory dendritic cells for organ transplantation. Trimming shortened V by 1 base and J by 6 bases, and 10 bases separated the two germline ends. The V gene's germline CDR1 is SGHDT and CDR2 YYEEEE. The CDR3 extends over 14 amino acids. Worth noting for this clone: Its antigen is still unknown.

Sorted subsets were CFSE-labeled and cultured around five days with allogeneic dendritic cells. Sequencing was performed with immunoSEQ multiplex PCR; in TCRdb, only in-frame clones are kept and a portion is missing. This sample carries approximately 12,000 clones, about four fifths of them seen once, and the ten largest clones take around 0.98%. Study-level points and caveats: Memory CD8+ clonal expansion seemed more limited with regulatory than mature dendritic cells.

The sequenced sample consisted of naive CD8+ T cells from blood cultured with regulatory dendritic cells. Subset in this sample: CD45RA+ naive T cells. This receptor was identified in a human donor in good health. The gene calls are TRBV5-6 and TRBJ1-4, with no clear D. In DNA form, the CDR3 reads TGTGCCAGCAGCTTGCGGGGTAGGCATGAAAAACTGTTTTTT. It specifies CASSLRGRHEKLFF.